These T cell receptor beta chains were read from a single sample in a study of shared clonotypes between healthy human individuals. Repertoires were generated with immunoSEQ multiplex PCR, while TCRdb's copy carries only in-frame clones and drops some. Found here are some 92,000 clones, around half of them singletons; the top ten hold approximately 15%. The sequencing sample was made of PBMCs. Receptors were obtained from a woman aged 40 to 50 in good health. Some clones in this sample may be carry-over from other donors' samples. The CDR3 runs from the conserved cysteine through the conserved F or W. The order of the fields is V gene, clone size, D gene, J gene, CDR3 DNA, CDR3 protein. D genes are given only for firm matches. Size values are once, few and many counts, or a class for expanded clones, and some rows have none.

v_call: TRBV27; clone_size: few; d_call: -; j_call: TRBJ1-5; cdr3_nt: TGTGCCAGCAGTTTGCAAGGGACGGCTATCAATCAGCCCCAGCATTTT; cdr3_aa: CASSLQGTAINQPQHF
v_call: TRBV5-1; clone_size: -; d_call: -; j_call: TRBJ2-7; cdr3_nt: TGCGCCAGCAGCTTGGTAGCAGGGGACTCCTACGAGCAGTACTTC; cdr3_aa: CASSLVAGDSYEQYF
v_call: TRBV25-1; clone_size: -; d_call: TRBD2; j_call: TRBJ2-1; cdr3_nt: TGTGCCAGCAGTCCACCGGGGCTAGCGGGGTACAATGAGCAGTTCTTC; cdr3_aa: CASSPPGLAGYNEQFF
v_call: TRBV27; clone_size: many; d_call: TRBD2; j_call: TRBJ2-7; cdr3_nt: TGTGCCAGCAGTGACTACCTAGCGGGACGGTACGAGCAGTACTTC; cdr3_aa: CASSDYLAGRYEQYF
v_call: TRBV30; clone_size: many; d_call: TRBD1; j_call: TRBJ1-2; cdr3_nt: TGTGCCTGGAGAAGACAGGGGGGGGATGGCTACACCTTC; cdr3_aa: CAWRRQGGDGYTF
v_call: TRBV27; clone_size: many; d_call: -; j_call: TRBJ1-5; cdr3_nt: TGTGCCAGCAGTTCCCCAGGTGGGCCCCAGCATTTT; cdr3_aa: CASSSPGGPQHF
v_call: TRBV5-1; clone_size: -; d_call: -; j_call: TRBJ2-2; cdr3_nt: TGCGCCAGCAGCTTGGGCCCTGAGGGCATAGACACCGGGGAGCTGTTTTTT; cdr3_aa: CASSLGPEGIDTGELFF
v_call: TRBV6-5; clone_size: -; d_call: -; j_call: TRBJ1-1; cdr3_nt: TGTGCCAGCAGTCCACCTTCCATGAACACTGAAGCTTTCTTT; cdr3_aa: CASSPPSMNTEAFF
v_call: TRBV7-9; clone_size: -; d_call: TRBD2; j_call: TRBJ2-1; cdr3_nt: TGTGCCAGCAGCCCACCGGGACTAGCGGGGTACAATGAGCAGTTCTTC; cdr3_aa: CASSPPGLAGYNEQFF
v_call: TRBV30; clone_size: -; d_call: -; j_call: TRBJ1-4; cdr3_nt: TGTGCCTGGTGCCCCACAGGGAATGAAAAACTGTTTTTT; cdr3_aa: CAWCPTGNEKLFF
v_call: TRBV29-1; clone_size: many; d_call: -; j_call: TRBJ1-5; cdr3_nt: TGCAGCGTTGCGACGTTCGGACAGCCCCAGCATTTT; cdr3_aa: CSVATFGQPQHF
v_call: TRBV25-1; clone_size: few; d_call: -; j_call: TRBJ2-5; cdr3_nt: TGTGCCAGCAGTGTTGCTCAATACCAAGAGACCCAGTACTTC; cdr3_aa: CASSVAQYQETQYF
v_call: TRBV30; clone_size: many; d_call: TRBD1; j_call: TRBJ1-5; cdr3_nt: TGTGCCTGGGGGGACAGCCGCAATCAGCCCCAGCATTTT; cdr3_aa: CAWGDSRNQPQHF
v_call: TRBV6-4; clone_size: -; d_call: TRBD2; j_call: TRBJ2-3; cdr3_nt: TGTGCCAGCAGTGAAGCGGGAGGGCCCACAGATACGCAGTATTTT; cdr3_aa: CASSEAGGPTDTQYF
v_call: TRBV19; clone_size: -; d_call: TRBD1; j_call: TRBJ1-5; cdr3_nt: TGTGCCAGTACCACAGGGGGCCCAGGGAGCGTTCAGCCCCAGCATTTT; cdr3_aa: CASTTGGPGSVQPQHF
v_call: TRBV6-1; clone_size: many; d_call: -; j_call: TRBJ1-5; cdr3_nt: TGTGCCAGCAGTGAGGGAGCTGGGCTTCAGCCCCAGCATTTT; cdr3_aa: CASSEGAGLQPQHF
v_call: TRBV30; clone_size: few; d_call: TRBD1; j_call: TRBJ1-3; cdr3_nt: TGTGCCTGGAGTGGACAGGGTTACTCTGGAAACACCATATATTTT; cdr3_aa: CAWSGQGYSGNTIYF
v_call: TRBV25-1; clone_size: once; d_call: TRBD2; j_call: TRBJ2-7; cdr3_nt: TGTGCCAGCAGTGAGGTACTAGCGGGATACTACGAGCAGTACTTC; cdr3_aa: CASSEVLAGYYEQYF
v_call: TRBV4-1; clone_size: -; d_call: -; j_call: TRBJ2-3; cdr3_nt: TGCGCCAGCAGAGGGGGGTCTAGCGGACCCACAGATACGCAGTATTTT; cdr3_aa: CASRGGSSGPTDTQYF
v_call: TRBV10-3; clone_size: -; d_call: TRBD2; j_call: TRBJ2-5; cdr3_nt: TGTGCCATCAGTAGGCTAGCGGGGGACTTCTGGGAGCAGTACTTC; cdr3_aa: CAISRLAGDFWEQYF
v_call: TRBV2; clone_size: once; d_call: -; j_call: TRBJ2-3; cdr3_nt: TGTGCCAGCAGGCGCTCAGGGGCGCGGACAGATACGCAGTATTTT; cdr3_aa: CASRRSGARTDTQYF